This TCR beta chain was observed in a study of Ad26.COV2.S vaccination and SARS-CoV-2 variants. Clones were sequenced by immunoSEQ multiplex PCR, and TCRdb holds only the in-frame ones, with some missing. The data show hundreds of thousands of clones, roughly 81% seen once. On this clone: Its cognate antigen is unknown.

The CDR3 has 16 amino acids. Losses at the gene ends were 0 bases for V and 7 bases for J; bases not matched to a gene: 13. In germline, CDR1 is SGHNT, CDR2 YYREEE (reference sequence). Study findings and constraints: Breadth measured for non-spike TCRs was similar across vaccine and placebo recipients. Post-vaccination breadth of spike-specific CD8+ and CD4+ T cell responses was reportedly substantial.

Treatment indicated: roughly 18 received Ad26.COV2.S at low or high dose, single or two shots; about 5 received placebo; per-sample allocation not given. Vaccine and placebo recipients were sampled on day 63 after the first injection. V and J are TRBV5-4 and TRBJ2-7, with TRBD1 identical over 7 bases. The source material was peripheral blood, sampled in a trial of Ad26.COV2.S vaccine versus placebo. This TCR was recovered from a person between 18 and 60 years old who received the Ad26.COV2.S COVID-19 vaccine or a placebo. CDR3: CASSLGSQGTIGEQYF. The DNA of the CDR3 is TGTGCCAGCAGCTTGGGTTCACAGGGGACGATAGGAGAGCAGTACTTC.